Shown below are 7 T cell receptor beta chains from a single sample sequenced in a study of blood T cell repertoires in COVID-19 (dated by TCRdb to the early 2020s). Receptor libraries were prepared by the immunoSEQ multiplex PCR assay. TCRdb took over this immuneACCESS table, retaining in-frame rearrangements with V and J assigned. Such tables are incomplete; in checked studies, under half of the missing clones stem from an unresolved V gene, and the remainder is unexplained. Across this sample there are 150,000 to 200,000 clones, with roughly 86% seen only once. The ten largest clones take up less than 3% of the sample. Sequencing was carried out using peripheral blood. These TCRs come from a woman aged 25 to 45 with active or convalescent COVID-19.

The chain links TRBV7-9 to TRBJ1-6, with D unclear. The germline V gene has CDR1 SEHNR and CDR2 FQNEAQ (reference sequence). This CDR3 spans 16 amino acids. Trimming took off 4 bases at V and 5 bases at J, with 15 bases between the two ends. CDR3 DNA sequence: TGTGCCAGCAGCTCCCAGAATCTGGTCCATAATTCACCCCTCCACTTT. It is translated as CASSSQNLVHNSPLHF.

V usage is TRBV19 and J usage is TRBJ1-1; TRBD1 aligns across 11 bases. V dropped 6 bases and J dropped 10; count of bases not matched to a gene: 13. Germline CDR1 and CDR2: LNHDA and SQIVND (reference sequence). The CDR3 loop spans 15 amino acids. This chain's CDR3 is CASSIGTGGAVGAFF. The CDR3 DNA follows: TGTGCCAGTAGCATCGGGACAGGGGGAGCGGTGGGAGCTTTCTTT.

The rearrangement uses TRBV30 and TRBJ1-5; 7 nucleotides line up with TRBD1. Germline V gene lookup returns CDR1 GTSNPN and CDR2 SVGIG (reference sequence). The junction had 6 bases not matched to a gene; V was cut back by 3 bases and J by 7 bases. The length of the CDR3 is 13 residues. The CDR3 DNA reads TGTGCCTGGAGCCGACAGGGTAGACAGCCCCAGCATTTT. This encodes CAWSRQGRQPQHF.

The chain joins TRBV27 to TRBJ1-5, with D tentatively TRBD1 (6 bases). CDR3 length: 19 amino acids. The germline V and J ends were trimmed by 5 bases and 3 bases, with 26 bases remaining between them. CDR1 is MNHEY and CDR2 is SMNVEV in the germline V gene (reference sequence). This CDR3 reads CASSPTPRGTTRINQPQHF. DNA of the CDR3: TGTGCCAGCAGTCCCACCCCCAGGGGAACCACTAGGATCAATCAGCCCCAGCATTTT.

The chain employs TRBV27 and TRBJ2-4, with 8 bases fitting TRBD2. The CDR3 consists of 15 residues. The germline V gene has CDR1 MNHEY and CDR2 SMNVEV (reference sequence). The V gene end was trimmed by 3 bases and the J gene end by 10 bases; junction bases not matched to a gene: 11. The CDR3 region is CASSFLLAGRAIQYF. The CDR3, as DNA: TGTGCCAGCAGTTTCCTTCTAGCGGGCCGGGCTATTCAGTACTTC.

This chain uses TRBV5-1 with TRBJ2-5; unclear D gene. The CDR3 is 14 residues long. Germline CDR1 is SGHRS and CDR2 is YFSETQ. Trimming removed 2 bases at V and 1 base at J, with 9 bases between. The CDR3 region is CASSLPGLQETQYF. Here the CDR3 DNA reads TGCGCCAGCAGCTTACCGGGTCTCCAAGAGACCCAGTACTTC. Full variable domain (outside the CDR3, taken from reference TRBV5-1 and TRBJ2-5): KAGVTQTPRYLIKTRGQQVTLSCSPISGHRSVSWYQQTPGQGLQFLFEYFSETQRNKGNFPGRFSGRQFSNSRSEMNVSTLELGDSALYLCASSLPGLQETQYFGPGTRLLVL.

As DNA, the CDR3 is TGCGCCAGCAGCCAACCACAGGGGGAAGCTTTCTTT. Translating gives CASSQPQGEAFF. J is TRBJ1-1 and V is TRBV4-1; the match to TRBD1 covers 7 bases. The length of the CDR3 is 12 residues. Germline values: CDR1 MGHRA, CDR2 YSYEKL. V was clipped by 2 bases and J by 8 bases; unmatched bases: 2.